These 25 T cell receptor beta chains were sequenced from one sample in a study of blood T cells in healthy people across ages (dated by TCRdb to the mid-2010s). The library was generated by 5' RACE. These reads were obtained on an Illumina HiSeq 2500. The second PCR ran for roughly 7 to 11 cycles and used a J-beta primer mix along with a sample-barcoded 5' primer. Through fastp at Q25 and MiXCR, TCRdb rebuilt clones from the public reads, retaining in-frame beta chains. Rows are combined by CDR3 protein, so each entry shows the most common genes and DNA. The sample table holds more than 1.4 million distinct CDR3 sequences, of which approximately 40% were seen once. 7.9% of the sample comes from the top ten. Material for sequencing was blood. These receptors were collected from a young woman in good health.

This clonotype has only a few counts. The J gene is TRBJ2-5, the V gene TRBV11-2; TRBD1 or TRBD2 may be the D gene (6 bases each). The CDR3 extends over 13 amino acids. Germline V lookup: CDR1 SGHAT, CDR2 FQNNGV. The V end lost 11 bases, the J end lost 5 bases, and 18 bases lay between the germline ends. The CDR3 here is CACRLGGGETQYF. CDR3 coding DNA: TGTGCCTGTCGACTAGGAGGGGGGGAGACCCAGTACTTC.

The chain employs TRBV6-4 and TRBJ2-1; TRBD2 matches at 7 bases. V lost 2 bases to trimming and J lost 5 bases; unmatched junction nucleotides: 6. This CDR3 contains 15 residues. Per the germline V gene, CDR1 is MRHNA and CDR2 is SNTAGT. The CDR3 sequence: CASSDAIAGNNEQFF. The CDR3 DNA reads TGTGCCAGCAGTGACGCGATAGCGGGTAACAATGAGCAGTTCTTC.

This clonotype came up a few times. This sequence joins TRBV6-5 and TRBJ1-2, with D possibly matching TRBD1 (5 bases). V dropped 11 bases and J dropped 3 bases, with 10 bases sitting between them. This CDR3 comprises 11 residues. CDR1 is MNHEY, CDR2 SVGAGI, per germline. The DNA of the CDR3 is TGTGCCGCACAGGCGGACTATGGCTACACCTTC. This sequence encodes CAAQADYGYTF.

The chain employs TRBV2 and TRBJ1-1, with D unclear. Per germline, CDR1 SNHLY and CDR2 FYNNEI. There are 11 residues in the CDR3. V was trimmed by 5 bases and J by 5 bases, leaving 6 bases between them. CDR3 bases: TGTGCCAGCAGTCCTTTGACTGAAGCTTTCTTT. Its protein is CASSPLTEAFF.

There are a few counts of this clonotype. In nucleotides, the CDR3 is TGTGCCAGCAGCTTATCGGGACTAGCGGAGTACGGTTTGGATGAGCAGTTCTTC. Translated, it gives CASSLSGLAEYGLDEQFF. This chain connects TRBV11-1 to TRBJ2-1; TRBD2 agrees at 11 bases. In germline, CDR1 is SGHAT, CDR2 FQDESV (reference sequence). The CDR3 is 18 amino acids. J gave up 8 bases and V 2 bases, and 14 bases lay outside the gene matches.

The chain joins TRBV9 to TRBJ1-2; D might be TRBD1 (6 bases). Germline CDR1 and CDR2: SGDLS and YYNGEE. CDR3 length equals 16 residues. V gave up 0 bases and J gave up 1 base, with 13 bases separating them. CDR3 DNA: TGTGCCAGCAGCGTAGACTTTCAAGGGGGTAACTATGGCTACACCTTC. This translates into CASSVDFQGGNYGYTF.

This chain connects TRBV2 to TRBJ2-5; D gene uncertain. Trimming removed 3 bases from V and 7 bases from J, with 12 bases in between. CDR3 length equals 13 residues. The germline V gene encodes CDR1 SNHLY and CDR2 FYNNEI. CDR3 region: CASSETAKWTQYF. DNA for the CDR3: TGTGCCAGCAGTGAGACCGCAAAGTGGACCCAGTACTTC.

The chain employs TRBV20-1 and TRBJ2-1; 9 bases match TRBD2. This CDR3 spans 14 amino acids. Trimming took 6 bases from V and 7 from J; bases not matched to a gene: 10. Germline-derived CDR1 and CDR2 are DFQATT and SNEGSKA (reference sequence). CDR3 nucleotides: TGCAGTGCGTTTAGCGGGAGAGTAATTAATGAGCAGTTCTTC. Its translation is CSAFSGRVINEQFF.

This clonotype appeared a few times. The rearrangement uses TRBV6-1 and TRBJ2-7; D gene ambiguous. The CDR3 extends over 14 amino acids. V lost 1 base and J lost 2, with 9 bases in between. The germline gives CDR1 MNHNS, CDR2 SASEGT. CDR3 coding DNA: TGTGCCAGCAGTGAAGATGGTCGGACCTACGAGCAGTACTTC. The encoded protein is CASSEDGRTYEQYF.

Here the CDR3 DNA reads TGTGCCAGCAGTCCCACGACTAGCGGGAGAGAGCAGTACTTC. It translates to CASSPTTSGREQYF. The chain uses TRBV6-6 and TRBJ2-7, with 12 bases fitting TRBD2. The CDR3 is 14 amino acids. V shed 5 bases and J 7 bases; nucleotides not matched to a gene: 6. From germline, CDR1 is MNHNY and CDR2 SVGAGI (reference sequence).

This clonotype was counted between two and nine times. V usage is TRBV10-3 and J usage is TRBJ2-5; D not resolved. Germline assignment: CDR1 ENHRY and CDR2 SYGVKD. The CDR3 is made up of 13 amino acids. Trimming cost V 6 bases and J 4 bases, with 12 bases left between them. The CDR3 coding sequence is TGTGCCATCAGCTTACCAGGCGCAGAGACCCAGTACTTC. It codes for CAISLPGAETQYF.

The chain recombines TRBV29-1 with TRBJ1-1; D might be TRBD1 (6 bases). CDR3 length: 13 residues. Trimming removed 7 bases from V and 1 base from J, with 13 bases in between. The germline CDR1 and CDR2 sequences are SQVTM and ANQGSEA. The CDR3, as DNA: TGCAGCGCGGGGGGGCAGTCGAACACTGAAGCTTTCTTT. Translating gives CSAGGQSNTEAFF.

This clonotype was counted only a few times. This rearrangement joins TRBV6-1 to TRBJ2-1; D remains ambiguous. In germline, CDR1 is MNHNS, CDR2 SASEGT. V shed 2 bases and J shed 5 bases, with 16 bases lying between them. This CDR3 region has 16 residues. The DNA for the CDR3 is TGTGCCAGCAGTGAATTGGACCGACGTTCTAACAATGAGCAGTTCTTC. It specifies CASSELDRRSNNEQFF.

V is TRBV20-1 and J is TRBJ2-1; 8 bases are shared with TRBD2. Germline V CDR1 and CDR2: DFQATT, SNEGSKA (reference sequence). This CDR3 is 13 amino acids long. Losses at the gene ends were 3 bases for V and 8 bases for J; bases not matched to a gene: 6. The CDR3 sequence: CSASGRAIDEQFF. The DNA for the CDR3 is TGCAGTGCTAGCGGGAGGGCCATCGATGAGCAGTTCTTC.

The chain joins TRBV5-1 to TRBJ2-3; D is unresolved. This CDR3 has 19 amino acids. The germline V gene encodes CDR1 SGHRS and CDR2 YFSETQ. Trimming cost V 4 bases and J 2 bases, with 26 bases left between them. CDR3 loop: CASSHAGRTIVPHTDTQYF. As DNA, the CDR3 is TGCGCCAGCAGCCACGCTGGTAGAACTATAGTCCCCCACACAGATACGCAGTATTTT.

CDR3 bases: TGTGCCAGCAGTGCCCGACTCGGGGATACGCAGTATTTT. This sequence encodes CASSARLGDTQYF. The V gene is TRBV2, the J gene TRBJ2-3; D not resolved. The V and J ends lost 4 bases and 6 bases respectively, with 11 bases between them. The CDR3 spans 13 residues. The germline gives CDR1 SNHLY, CDR2 FYNNEI.

This rearrangement joins TRBV2 to TRBJ1-5, with D possibly being TRBD1 (6 bases). Germline loops: CDR1 SNHLY, CDR2 FYNNEI. The CDR3 spans 16 residues. The V and J ends lost 0 bases and 7 bases respectively, with 16 bases between them. CDR3 in DNA: TGTGCCAGCAGTGAAGCGCTTGGGGGCAGCCGGCAGCCCCAGCATTTT. Translated, it gives CASSEALGGSRQPQHF.

The CDR3: CASTGGSTQYF. CDR3 sequence (DNA): TGTGCCAGCACGGGCGGGAGCACGCAGTATTTT. The rearrangement joins TRBV6-5 to TRBJ2-3; 7 nucleotides match TRBD2. CDR3 length: 11 residues. V was clipped by 7 bases and J by 9 bases; unmatched bases: 4. The V gene's germline CDR1 is MNHEY and CDR2 SVGAGI.

The V and J genes are TRBV19 and TRBJ2-7; D perhaps matches TRBD1 (6 bases). V lost 3 bases, J lost 0 bases, and 9 bases lay in between. Germline V lookup: CDR1 LNHDA, CDR2 SQIVND (reference sequence). This CDR3 region has 14 residues. The CDR3 DNA reads as TGTGCCAGTAGTATCCAGGGGTACTCCTACGAGCAGTACTTC. Its protein product is CASSIQGYSYEQYF.

This rearrangement joins TRBV4-1 to TRBJ2-7; a weak D match, TRBD2 (5 bases). V gave up 0 bases and J gave up 3 bases, with 12 bases separating them. The CDR3 totals 15 residues. Looked up from germline, CDR1 is MGHRA and CDR2 is YSYEKL. The CDR3 sequence is CASSQEHREHYEQYF. CDR3 DNA: TGCGCCAGCAGCCAAGAGCATCGGGAACACTACGAGCAGTACTTC.

The chain recombines TRBV4-1 with TRBJ2-3, with TRBD1 identical over 9 bases. The CDR3 length is 16 residues. Germline CDR1 and CDR2: MGHRA and YSYEKL. V shed 5 bases and J 2 bases; nucleotides not matched to a gene: 8. DNA for the CDR3: TGCGCCAGCAGCTCTTCGGGACAGGGAAACACAGATACGCAGTATTTT. This codes for CASSSSGQGNTDTQYF.

The CDR3 spells CASPGEAYGYTF. The CDR3 coding sequence is TGTGCCAGCCCAGGGGAGGCCTATGGCTACACCTTC. The chain has TRBV2 and TRBJ1-2, with D possibly matching TRBD1 (6 bases). This CDR3 region has 12 residues. Trimming left V 8 bases short and J 4 bases short, with 11 bases between. Per the germline V gene, CDR1 is SNHLY and CDR2 is FYNNEI.

The chain employs TRBV2 and TRBJ2-4; 9 positions match TRBD1. CDR1 and CDR2 from the germline V gene are SNHLY and FYNNEI. There are 16 residues in the CDR3. Unmatched junction bases numbered 13, after V lost 6 bases and J lost 7 bases. The CDR3 DNA reads as TGTGCCAGCAGGATGGACAGGGGAGGTTTGGGTAACATTCAGTACTTC. Protein sequence: CASRMDRGGLGNIQYF.

The gene calls are TRBV7-9 and TRBJ2-1; 10 nucleotides line up with TRBD2. The junction had 20 bases not matched to a gene; V was cut back by 5 bases and J by 10 bases. Germline V gene lookup returns CDR1 SEHNR and CDR2 FQNEAQ (reference sequence). The CDR3 consists of 18 residues. The CDR3 DNA reads as TGTGCCAGCAGCCCCACCGAGAGTAGGGGAGCGGGAGGGGACGAGCAGTTCTTC. Amino acid sequence: CASSPTESRGAGGDEQFF.

The chain uses TRBV5-6 and TRBJ2-3; 11 bases agree with TRBD1. CDR1 SGHDT and CDR2 YYEEEE come from the germline V gene. Losses at the gene ends were 4 bases for V and 5 bases for J; bases not matched to a gene: 3. The CDR3 loop spans 14 amino acids. The CDR3 region has the DNA TGTGCCAGCAGCATGGACAGGGGGCTAGATACGCAGTATTTT. It encodes CASSMDRGLDTQYF.